This section outlines one T cell receptor (beta chain) sequence together with its context. As yet, its antigen is unknown. The CD8 memory sample joined CD45RO+ cells and CCR7-negative CD45RA+ cells. The germline CDR1 and CDR2 sequences are SGHVS and FQNEAQ. Trimming stripped 2 bases from V and 5 bases from J, with 3 bases between. CDR3 length: 12 amino acids. The data stem from a study of shared clonotypes between healthy human individuals. About the study: For every donor, three CD4 naive, three CD4 memory, two CD8 naive and one CD8 memory plates were used. Findings and caveats of the study: Larger estimated richness was generally recorded for naive subsets relative to memory subsets. Collection of samples was limited to blood; tissue repertoires likely differ.

The method was immunoSEQ multiplex PCR; TCRdb's version includes in-frame clones alone and lacks a portion of them. The table records around 300,000 clones, about nine tenths of them present only once. The receptor's source is a man between 18 and 35 years old in good health. V is TRBV7-8 and J is TRBJ2-2; no clear D gene. Sequencing input: memory CD8+ T cells sorted from blood. As for subset: CD45RO+ cells pooled with CCR7-negative TemRA cells. The CDR3 sequence: CASSLSTGELFF. In DNA, the CDR3 is TGTGCCAGCAGCTTATCAACCGGGGAGCTGTTTTTT.